Listed here are 5 T cell receptor beta chains from one sample, sequenced in a study of T cell repertoires in cytomegalovirus infection (dated by TCRdb to the late 2010s). What the treatment or condition label conveys for this sample: in vitro stimulation with specific CMV peptide epitopes to enrich CMV-specific T cells. Sequencing was performed on an Illumina HiSeq 1500. Clones were called with MiXCR by TCRdb after fastp trimmed the public reads at Q25, and only in-frame beta chains were retained. Rows merge per CDR3 protein into single entries with the most common DNA and genes. This sample lists about 78,000 distinct CDR3 sequences; about 37% were detected once. The ten largest clones capture approximately 95% of the sample. Their antigens are not known. The sample consisted of CD8+ T cells from cultured PBMCs, taken from culture after CMV antigen stimulation. The receptors here all came from a human donor in good health (CMV status not recorded). Some clones in this sample may be carry-over from other donors' samples.

This clonotype showed up many times. The chain is built from TRBV11-2 and TRBJ2-6; no definite D call. Germline CDR1 SGHAT, CDR2 FQNNGV. Trimming pared 1 base from V and 0 bases from J, leaving 19 bases between. CDR3 length equals 20 residues. The DNA for the CDR3 is TGTGCCAGCAGCTTAGTAGGCGTCATTTCATTACCCTCTGGGGCCAACGTCCTGACTTTC. It translates to CASSLVGVISLPSGANVLTF. Full variable domain (remainder filled in from reference TRBV11-2 and TRBJ2-6): EAGVAQSPRYKIIEKRQSVAFWCNPISGHATLYWYQQILGQGPKLLIQFQNNGVVDDSQLPKDRFSAERLKGVDSTLKIQPAKLEDSAVYLCASSLVGVISLPSGANVLTFGAGSRLTVL.

This sequence joins TRBV11-2 and TRBJ2-1; perhaps TRBD2 as D (6 bases). V lost 3 bases and J lost 2, with 11 bases in between. Per the germline V gene, CDR1 is SGHAT and CDR2 is FQNNGV. CDR3 size: 15 residues. The DNA for the CDR3 is TGTGCCAGCAGCTTCGGGGGTTTCCCCTACAATGAGCAGTTCTTC. This gives the protein CASSFGGFPYNEQFF. Looking up the rest from reference TRBV11-2 and TRBJ2-1 gives the full variable domain: EAGVAQSPRYKIIEKRQSVAFWCNPISGHATLYWYQQILGQGPKLLIQFQNNGVVDDSQLPKDRFSAERLKGVDSTLKIQPAKLEDSAVYLCASSFGGFPYNEQFFGPGTRLTVL.

The table lists this clonotype with many counts. This rearrangement joins TRBV7-8 to TRBJ1-2; D might be TRBD1 (6 bases). The V gene's germline CDR1 is SGHVS and CDR2 FQNEAQ. Trimming shortened V by 5 bases and J by 4 bases, and 17 bases separated the two germline ends. The CDR3 runs 15 residues. Here the CDR3 DNA reads TGTGCCAGCAGCGCTAACAGGGCTCCAACCTATGGCTACACCTTC. Translating it yields CASSANRAPTYGYTF.

The chain carries TRBV28 and TRBJ2-7, with TRBD2 matching 7 bases. The germline V gene has CDR1 MDHEN and CDR2 SYDVKM. The V gene end was trimmed by 7 bases and the J gene end by 1 base; junction bases not matched to a gene: 7. CDR3 length: 14 amino acids. CDR3 nucleotide sequence: TGTGCCAGCACCTGGGGGGGACCATCCTACGAGCAGTACTTC. Its protein is CASTWGGPSYEQYF.

The J gene is TRBJ2-3, the V gene TRBV7-2; D ambiguous. The germline V gene has CDR1 SGHTA and CDR2 FQGNSA. The CDR3 covers 18 residues. V lost 2 bases to trimming and J lost 3 bases, with 21 bases between them. The CDR3 sequence: CASSLTTDPIDATDTQYF. DNA for the CDR3: TGTGCCAGCAGCTTAACCACCGACCCAATAGACGCGACAGATACGCAGTATTTT.